The rows below give T cell receptor beta chains drawn from one sample of a study of T cells in Graves' hyperthyroidism and ophthalmopathy. TCRdb ran MiXCR on the multiplex PCR reads and lists one entry per CDR3 protein. The top ten hold over 45% of the sample, which has hundreds of thousands of distinct CDR3 sequences, 20% seen once. Sequencing input: blood. The receptor source for this set is a man aged 40-50 years with Graves' ophthalmopathy. Both conserved end residues are part of each CDR3. Each record gives: J gene, V gene, CDR3 protein.

TRBJ2-5,TRBV3-1,CASSQASLGRETQYF
TRBJ2-3,TRBV30,CAWNPHKGGAQYF
TRBJ2-1,TRBV9,CASSVDGTTQNNEQFF
TRBJ2-5,TRBV6-1,CASSETGPEYF
TRBJ2-1,TRBV20-1,CSAISGGASFEQFF
TRBJ2-7,TRBV6-5,CASRASLNYEQYF
TRBJ1-1,TRBV2,CASRDSGNTEAFF
TRBJ1-1,TRBV11-1,CASSTNGVHMNTEAFF
TRBJ2-1,TRBV9,CASSPRLAGGTNNEQFF
TRBJ2-1,TRBV12-3/TRBV12-4,CASRGLAFEQFF
TRBJ1-2,TRBV7-2,CASSLIRSNYGYTF
TRBJ1-1,TRBV20-1,CSATYPGKGTMNTEAFF
TRBJ1-3,TRBV6-1,CATAQGYSGNTIYF
TRBJ2-7,TRBV20-1,CSARPSGRAYEQYF
TRBJ2-3,TRBV5-1,CASSGGQGIDTQYF
TRBJ2-2,TRBV12-3/TRBV12-4,CASILGPHTGELFF
TRBJ1-2,TRBV12-3/TRBV12-4,CASSLCSGGYGYTF
TRBJ1-5,TRBV15,CATSRVHSNQPQHF
TRBJ2-5,TRBV12-3/TRBV12-4,CASSYQDRDLETQYF
TRBJ2-3,TRBV20-1,CSANDYRGRADTQYF
TRBJ1-5,TRBV5-1,CASSFIRGNQPQHF
TRBJ2-3,TRBV18,CASSQLYSGGTDTQYF
TRBJ1-3,TRBV18,CASSPERNTIYF
TRBJ2-1,TRBV19,CASSVRDRADNEQFF
TRBJ1-1,TRBV6-1,CASSVEMNTEAFF
TRBJ2-1,TRBV28,CASSLERELFF
TRBJ2-5,TRBV28,CASSFSPAASQETQYF
TRBJ1-1,TRBV5-1,CASSLARDSSPEAFF
TRBJ1-1,TRBV11-2,CASSLDGRNTAAFF
TRBJ2-2,TRBV28,CASSLGGRAVGELFF
TRBJ2-2,TRBV11-2,CASSPTRRAGELFF
TRBJ2-7,TRBV20-1,CSATFRTSGTSYEQYF
TRBJ2-2,TRBV6-1,CASSNLAGGGELFF
TRBJ1-1,TRBV12-3/TRBV12-4,CASSLASQGNTEAFF
TRBJ2-1,TRBV12-3/TRBV12-4,CASSFDWDNEQFF
TRBJ2-1,TRBV7-7,CASSLGPQGINEQFF
TRBJ2-1,TRBV7-2,CASSQVPRMDEQFF
TRBJ1-4,TRBV3-1,CASSQKAGLGSEKLFF
TRBJ2-2,TRBV3-1,CASSQGGSNTGELFF
TRBJ2-1,TRBV7-9,CATPWGNNEQFF
TRBJ2-2,TRBV30,CAGGGARTGELFF
TRBJ2-5,TRBV5-1,CASSLAVPAGETRYF
TRBJ2-3,TRBV4-2,CASSQGRGSEDTQYF
TRBJ2-4,TRBV15,CATSRGPAGGLGANIQYF
TRBJ2-5,TRBV29-1,CSVGGVYQETQYF
TRBJ2-3,TRBV7-8,CASREGQGSTDTQYF
TRBJ2-3,TRBV28,CASSSVGQSTDTQYF
TRBJ2-5,TRBV9,CASSPGQGWETQYF
TRBJ1-6,TRBV11-2,CASSPYGGGGLNSPLHF
TRBJ1-5,TRBV6-1,CASVLGQMNQPQHF
TRBJ1-1,TRBV30,CAWSVLWGTEAFF